Listed here are 12 T cell receptor beta chains from one sample, sequenced in a study of blood T cell repertoires in COVID-19. Assay used: immunoSEQ multiplex PCR; TCRdb lists only in-frame clones, some missing. Counted here are 270,000 or so clones, 85% to 90% occurring once; the ten biggest clones make up over 4%. The sample taken for sequencing was PBMCs or T cells enriched from blood (not recorded which). Every receptor here comes from a woman younger than 45 with acute COVID-19.

The rearrangement uses TRBV19 and TRBJ2-6; a possible D gene is TRBD1 (6 bases). Trimming shortened V by 5 bases and J by 0 bases, and 11 bases separated the two germline ends. The germline V gene has CDR1 LNHDA and CDR2 SQIVND (reference sequence). CDR3 length equals 16 residues. CDR3 residues: CASSPWTASGANVLTF. CDR3 DNA sequence: TGTGCCAGTAGTCCCTGGACAGCCTCTGGGGCCAACGTCCTGACTTTC.

This chain joins TRBV28 and TRBJ2-3; no clear D gene. V was shortened by 7 bases and J by 0 bases, with 17 bases between the two germline ends. The CDR3 spans 16 residues. CDR1 and CDR2 (germline): MDHEN, SYDVKM. The CDR3 DNA reads as TGTGCCAGCACTTTTAGAGTTAGTGCTAGCACAGATACGCAGTATTTT. Residues: CASTFRVSASTDTQYF.

This clone was found a few times. V and J are TRBV3-1 (or the pseudogene TRBV3-2) and TRBJ2-3; D is uncertain. Looked up from germline, CDR1 is LGHDT and CDR2 is YNNKEL (reference sequence). The V end was cut by 1 base, the J end by 0 bases, with 8 bases between. The CDR3 sequence is 15 residues long. The DNA for the CDR3 is TGTGCCAGCAGCCAAGGGCCGACTAGCACAGATACGCAGTATTTT. Amino acids: CASSQGPTSTDTQYF.

V is TRBV4-2 and J is TRBJ2-7, with 9 bases matching TRBD2. This CDR3 region has 18 residues. V dropped 2 bases and J dropped 4; count of bases not matched to a gene: 15. The germline V gene has CDR1 LGHNA and CDR2 YNFKEQ. The CDR3 is CASSQISSPGLAVYEQYF. CDR3 sequence (DNA): TGTGCCAGCAGCCAAATATCGAGTCCGGGACTAGCAGTATACGAGCAGTACTTC.

The V gene is TRBV5-5, the J gene TRBJ1-2; TRBD1 is a possible D gene (6 bases). CDR1 is SGHKS, CDR2 YYEKEE, per germline (reference sequence). V was shortened by 0 bases and J by 7 bases, with 13 bases between the two germline ends. CDR3 size: 14 residues. The CDR3 DNA sequence: TGTGCCAGCAGCTTGGATCAGGGGCAGTCTGGCTACACCTTC. Translated: CASSLDQGQSGYTF.

V is TRBV12-3 or TRBV12-4 and J is TRBJ1-5; D not certain. CDR3 length: 13 amino acids. V lost 1 base, J lost 6 bases, and 7 bases lay in between. The CDR3 loop reads CASSLEGGQPQHF. The CDR3 DNA reads as TGTGCCAGCAGTTTAGAGGGAGGTCAGCCCCAGCATTTT.

This clone was seen a single time. The rearrangement joins TRBV10-3 to TRBJ2-6; 12 bases line up with TRBD2. This CDR3 contains 20 residues. CDR1 and CDR2 (germline): ENHRY, SYGVKD. V lost 2 bases to trimming and J lost 2 bases; unmatched junction nucleotides: 10. For the CDR3, the DNA is TGTGCCATCAGTGAGACTAGCGGGAGGCCCTCAAGCACTGGGGCCAACGTCCTGACTTTC. It specifies CAISETSGRPSSTGANVLTF.

V and J are TRBV19 and TRBJ2-5, with 9 bases matching TRBD2. The CDR3 is 14 residues long. The junction had 8 bases not matched to a gene; V was cut back by 7 bases and J by 5 bases. The germline V gene encodes CDR1 LNHDA and CDR2 SQIVND (reference sequence). The CDR3 is CASTGGRAWETQYF. The DNA for the CDR3 is TGTGCCAGTACCGGCGGGAGGGCCTGGGAGACCCAGTACTTC.

The chain is built from TRBV27 and TRBJ2-1, with TRBD2 identical over 10 bases. Germline CDR1 MNHEY, CDR2 SMNVEV (reference sequence). V was clipped by 5 bases and J by 4 bases; unmatched bases: 5. The CDR3 contains 15 residues. DNA of the CDR3: TGTGCCAGCAGTCCCTCTAGCGGGGGATACAATGAGCAGTTCTTC. Protein sequence: CASSPSSGGYNEQFF.

This rearrangement joins TRBV24-1 to TRBJ1-1; D is uncertain. The CDR3 is 13 residues long. Trimming left V 2 bases short and J 3 bases short, with 6 bases between. Germline V gene sequence: CDR1 KGHDR, CDR2 SFDVKD. In nucleotides, the CDR3 is TGTGCCACCAGTGATTCCGGGGACACTGAAGCTTTCTTT. Translated: CATSDSGDTEAFF.

The chain carries TRBV27 and TRBJ1-1; TRBD1 might be the D (6 bases). V lost 4 bases and J lost 0, with 12 bases in between. This CDR3 has 15 residues. Germline V lookup: CDR1 MNHEY, CDR2 SMNVEV (reference sequence). CDR3 loop: CASSSRQVLNTEAFF. CDR3 DNA sequence: TGTGCCAGCAGTTCGAGACAGGTCCTGAACACTGAAGCTTTCTTT.

This sequence joins TRBV29-1 and TRBJ1-2; 7 nucleotides line up with TRBD1. The CDR3 spans 16 residues. The germline gives CDR1 SQVTM, CDR2 ANQGSEA. V lost 6 bases, J lost 12 bases, and 25 bases stayed unmatched. CDR3 region: CSVPGVEGALINLHTF. The CDR3 DNA is TGCAGCGTCCCCGGGGTGGAGGGGGCGCTCATTAATCTCCACACCTTC.